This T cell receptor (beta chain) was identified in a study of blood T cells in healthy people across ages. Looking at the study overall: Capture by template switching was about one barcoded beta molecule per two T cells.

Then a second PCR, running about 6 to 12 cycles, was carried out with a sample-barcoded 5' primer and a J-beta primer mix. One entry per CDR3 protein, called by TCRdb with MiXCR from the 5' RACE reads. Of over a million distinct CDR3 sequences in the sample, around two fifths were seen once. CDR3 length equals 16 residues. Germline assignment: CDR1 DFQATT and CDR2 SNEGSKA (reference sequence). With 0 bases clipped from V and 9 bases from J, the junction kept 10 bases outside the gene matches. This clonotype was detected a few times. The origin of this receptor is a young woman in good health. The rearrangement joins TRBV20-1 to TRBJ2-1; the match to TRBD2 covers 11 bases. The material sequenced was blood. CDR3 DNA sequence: TGCAGTGCTAGAGATACAGCGACTAGCGGGGAGGCTGAGCAGTTCTTC. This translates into CSARDTATSGEAEQFF.